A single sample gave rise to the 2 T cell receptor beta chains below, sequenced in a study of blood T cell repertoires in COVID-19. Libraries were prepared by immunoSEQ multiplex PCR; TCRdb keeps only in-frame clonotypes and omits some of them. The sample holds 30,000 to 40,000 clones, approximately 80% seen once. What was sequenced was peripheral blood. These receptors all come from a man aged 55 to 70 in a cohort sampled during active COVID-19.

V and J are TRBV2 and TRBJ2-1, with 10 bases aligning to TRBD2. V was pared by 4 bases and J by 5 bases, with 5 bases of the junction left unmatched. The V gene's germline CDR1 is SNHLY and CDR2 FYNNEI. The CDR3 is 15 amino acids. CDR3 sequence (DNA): TGTGCCAGCAGTGTCACTAGCGGGGTCGACAATGAGCAGTTCTTC. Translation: CASSVTSGVDNEQFF.

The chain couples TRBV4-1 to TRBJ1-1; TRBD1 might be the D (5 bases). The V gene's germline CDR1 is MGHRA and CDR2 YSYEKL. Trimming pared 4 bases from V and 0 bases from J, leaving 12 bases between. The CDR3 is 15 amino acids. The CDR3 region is CASSPVWGVNTEAFF. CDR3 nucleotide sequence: TGCGCCAGCAGCCCTGTGTGGGGGGTGAACACTGAAGCTTTCTTT.